A single sample gave rise to the 24 T cell receptor beta chains below, sequenced in a study of control samples from healthy donors and cancer patients. TCRdb's table, derived via immunoSEQ multiplex PCR, lists solely in-frame clones and lacks some. The table lists approximately 86,000 clones, over 65% of them singletons. The source material was blood. The receptors derive from a woman aged 40 to 49 in good health.

The V gene is TRBV29-1, the J gene TRBJ2-1; tentatively, D is TRBD2 (6 bases). The germline V and J ends were trimmed by 6 bases and 8 bases, with 17 bases remaining between them. Germline values: CDR1 SQVTM, CDR2 ANQGSEA. The CDR3 loop spans 13 amino acids. DNA of the CDR3: TGCAGCGTCGCGACTAGTGCGGGCGATGAGCAGTTCTTC. It is translated as CSVATSAGDEQFF.

In nucleotides, the CDR3 is TGTGCCAGCAGTAAACCGGGACAGGGTTATGGCTACACCTTC. Translated, it gives CASSKPGQGYGYTF. The chain carries TRBV6-5 and TRBJ1-2; 9 bases agree with TRBD1. The V gene end was trimmed by 5 bases and the J gene end by 5 bases; junction bases not matched to a gene: 6. CDR3 size: 14 residues. Germline CDR1 reads MNHEY; CDR2 reads SVGAGI.

A few counts support this clone. The chain links TRBV27 to TRBJ2-5; D possibly corresponds to TRBD1 (6 bases). CDR3 size: 15 residues. CDR1 and CDR2 (germline): MNHEY, SMNVEV (reference sequence). V was pared by 6 bases and J by 1 base, with 15 bases between. CDR3 in DNA: TGTGCCAGCAGCCTCCAGTCAGGGGTCCAAGAGACCCAGTACTTC. It specifies CASSLQSGVQETQYF.

The CDR3: CASRLGGGNGYTF. Written as DNA, the CDR3 is TGTGCCAGCAGGCTGGGGGGGGGAAATGGCTACACCTTC. V and J are TRBV2 and TRBJ1-2, with a possible D match to TRBD1 (5 bases). CDR3 size: 13 residues. Trimming stripped 6 bases from V and 6 bases from J, with 14 bases between. Germline CDR1 and CDR2: SNHLY and FYNNEI.

This clone came up once. This chain links TRBV9 with TRBJ2-7; the D gene is possibly TRBD1 (5 bases). V was clipped by 0 bases and J by 5 bases, with 9 bases between them. Looked up from germline, CDR1 is SGDLS and CDR2 is YYNGEE. This CDR3 contains 13 residues. The DNA for the CDR3 is TGTGCCAGCAGCGTAGTATCAGGGAACGAGCAGTACTTC. Amino acid sequence: CASSVVSGNEQYF. Supplemented by reference TRBV9 and TRBJ2-7, the full variable domain reads DSGVTQTPKHLITATGQRVTLRCSPRSGDLSVYWYQQSLDQGLQFLIQYYNGEERAKGNILERFSAQQFPDLHSELNLSSLELGDSALYFCASSVVSGNEQYFGPGTRLTVT.

The chain carries TRBV19 and TRBJ1-5, with TRBD1 as a possible D gene (5 bases). Germline V gene lookup returns CDR1 LNHDA and CDR2 SQIVND (reference sequence). CDR3 length: 13 residues. V shed 5 bases and J shed 5 bases, with 10 bases lying between them. Written as DNA, the CDR3 is TGTGCCAGTAGTCACAGGACCGATCAGCCCCAGCATTTT. This translates into CASSHRTDQPQHF.

The rearrangement links TRBV19 to TRBJ1-4, with TRBD1 as a possible D gene (6 bases). The CDR3 consists of 15 residues. The germline gives CDR1 LNHDA, CDR2 SQIVND (reference sequence). With 5 bases removed from V and 5 bases from J, the gap between germline ends came to 15 bases. In DNA, the CDR3 is TGTGCCAGTAGTCCCCGGGGACAATGGAATGAAAAACTGTTTTTT. It specifies CASSPRGQWNEKLFF.

The CDR3 sequence: CSASPPAGVAKNIQYF. Here the CDR3 DNA reads TGCAGTGCTAGTCCCCCGGCGGGTGTAGCCAAAAACATTCAGTACTTC. The rearrangement links TRBV20-1 to TRBJ2-4; tentatively, D is TRBD2 (5 bases). CDR3 length equals 16 residues. CDR1 is DFQATT and CDR2 is SNEGSKA in the germline V gene (reference sequence). Trimming removed 3 bases from V and 0 bases from J, with 15 bases in between.

A word on this clone: Here the CDR3 omits its conserved ending phenylalanine or tryptophan, so a read error is the likely source. J is TRBJ1-2 and V is TRBV4-1; D gene ambiguous. Trimming left V 1 base short and J 8 bases short, with 11 bases between. The V gene's germline CDR1 is MGHRA and CDR2 YSYEKL. This CDR3 has 13 residues. The CDR3 sequence is CASSQGRMGGYTL. As DNA, the CDR3 is TGCGCCAGCAGCCAAGGTCGGATGGGGGGCTACACCCTC.

The rearrangement joins TRBV9 to TRBJ1-4, with a weak D call TRBD1 (5 bases). The CDR3 spans 14 residues. Germline CDR1 reads SGDLS; CDR2 reads YYNGEE. The V gene lost 3 bases and the J gene lost 4 bases, with 10 bases spanning the gap. CDR3: CASSEGLLNEKLFF. CDR3 nucleotides: TGTGCCAGCAGCGAGGGACTCCTTAATGAAAAACTGTTTTTT.

The rearrangement joins TRBV25-1 to TRBJ2-1; 10 bases line up with TRBD1. The CDR3 is made up of 17 amino acids. Germline V gene lookup returns CDR1 MGHDK and CDR2 SYGVNS. V lost 5 bases and J lost 1; bases outside the gene matches: 8. The CDR3 DNA sequence: TGTGCCAGCAGTTGGGACAGGGGCCCCTCGTCCTACAATGAGCAGTTCTTC. Its translation: CASSWDRGPSSYNEQFF.

The J gene is TRBJ2-6, the V gene TRBV27; the match to TRBD1 covers 7 bases. V lost 6 bases and J lost 2; bases outside the gene matches: 4. The CDR3 runs to 15 residues. Germline CDR1 and CDR2: MNHEY and SMNVEV (reference sequence). The CDR3 spells CASRLQGTGANVLTF. The DNA of the CDR3 is TGTGCCAGCAGATTACAGGGGACTGGGGCCAACGTCCTGACTTTC. Combining the CDR3 with reference TRBV27 and TRBJ2-6 gives the whole variable domain EAQVTQNPRYLITVTGKKLTVTCSQNMNHEYMSWYRQDPGLGLRQIYYSMNVEVTDKGDVPEGYKVSRKEKRNFPLILESPSPNQTSLYFCASRLQGTGANVLTFGAGSRLTVL.

The V call is TRBV12-5, the J call TRBJ1-5; TRBD1 matches at 7 bases. This CDR3 has 13 amino acids. Germline CDR1 LGHNT, CDR2 FRNRAP. V shed 3 bases, J shed 7 bases, and the junction held 3 bases outside the gene matches. The CDR3 DNA reads as TGTGCTAGTGGTTTACAGGGGAGGCAGCCCCAGCATTTT. It yields the protein CASGLQGRQPQHF.

This chain links TRBV6-1 with TRBJ1-1; D is unresolved. This CDR3 region has 15 residues. The germline V and J ends were trimmed by 3 bases and 1 base, with 12 bases remaining between them. Germline V gives CDR1 MNHNS, CDR2 SASEGT. CDR3 sequence: CASSEALSKNTEAFF. The DNA of the CDR3 is TGTGCCAGCAGTGAGGCCCTTTCCAAGAACACTGAAGCTTTCTTT.

This chain uses TRBV19 with TRBJ2-7; 11 positions agree with TRBD1. From germline, CDR1 is LNHDA and CDR2 SQIVND (reference sequence). This CDR3 region has 14 residues. V gave up 7 bases and J gave up 5 bases; unmatched junction bases: 7. CDR3 region: CASTGQGAPNEQYF. The CDR3, as DNA: TGTGCCAGTACCGGACAGGGGGCGCCCAACGAGCAGTACTTC.

The chain carries TRBV3-1 (or the pseudogene TRBV3-2) and TRBJ1-4; maybe TRBD1 (5 bases). V was clipped by 4 bases and J by 5 bases, with 11 bases between them. Germline V gives CDR1 LGHDT, CDR2 YNNKEL (reference sequence). This CDR3 spans 14 amino acids. The CDR3 sequence is CASSPTGPNEKLFF. CDR3 DNA: TGTGCCAGCAGCCCTACGGGACCGAATGAAAAACTGTTTTTT.

This chain uses TRBV30 with TRBJ2-7; D uncertain. V lost 0 bases, J lost 4 bases, and 7 bases lay in between. The CDR3 has 12 amino acids. Germline V gives CDR1 GTSNPN, CDR2 SVGIG (reference sequence). DNA for the CDR3: TGTGCCTGGAGTGTAGGTGGATACGAGCAGTACTTC. Its translation is CAWSVGGYEQYF.

This chain links TRBV30 with TRBJ1-1; 7 bases map to TRBD1. The CDR3 spans 20 residues. V trimming: 3 bases; J trimming: 4 bases; junction bases outside the gene matches: 26. From germline, CDR1 is GTSNPN and CDR2 SVGIG (reference sequence). This chain's CDR3 is CAWRAASGQALLPAGTEAFF. Here the CDR3 DNA reads TGTGCCTGGAGAGCCGCCTCCGGACAGGCCCTCCTACCTGCGGGCACTGAAGCTTTCTTT. The full variable domain, with the rest looked up from reference TRBV30 and TRBJ1-1, is SQTIHQWPATLVQPVGSPLSLECTVEGTSNPNLYWYRQAAGRGLQLLFYSVGIGQISSEVPQNLSASRPQDRQFILSSKKLLLSDSGFYLCAWRAASGQALLPAGTEAFFGQGTRLTVV.

This clone was recorded only once. V gene TRBV5-1 combines with J gene TRBJ1-1; the D gene is possibly TRBD1 (5 bases). V dropped 0 bases and J dropped 3 bases, with 12 bases sitting between them. CDR1 and CDR2 from the germline V gene are SGHRS and YFSETQ. This CDR3 has 15 amino acids. The CDR3 protein is CASSLVGDRYTEAFF. The CDR3 DNA follows: TGCGCCAGCAGCTTGGTAGGGGATAGGTACACTGAAGCTTTCTTT.

V is TRBV6-4 and J is TRBJ2-2, with 8 bases fitting TRBD1. This CDR3 is 15 amino acids long. Germline V gene data show CDR1 as MRHNA and CDR2 as SNTAGT. V shed 2 bases, J shed 1 base, and the junction held 0 bases outside the gene matches. This CDR3 reads CASSDGTGNTGELFF. CDR3 nucleotides: TGTGCCAGCAGTGACGGGACAGGGAACACCGGGGAGCTGTTTTTT.

The chain has TRBV7-2 and TRBJ2-2; 7 bases are a match to TRBD1. From germline, CDR1 is SGHTA and CDR2 FQGNSA. Trimming removed 2 bases from V and 0 bases from J; junction bases left unmatched: 0. The CDR3 runs to 15 residues. DNA of the CDR3: TGTGCCAGCAGCTTACAGGGGGCGAACACCGGGGAGCTGTTTTTT. Its translation: CASSLQGANTGELFF.

This chain joins TRBV6-6 and TRBJ2-1; D ambiguous. Trimming took 0 bases from V and 5 from J, leaving 14 bases between them. The germline gives CDR1 MNHNY, CDR2 SVGAGI (reference sequence). This CDR3 has 16 amino acids. For the CDR3, the DNA is TGTGCCAGCAGTTACTCTGACCCTCCGGAAGACAATGAGCAGTTCTTC. It translates to CASSYSDPPEDNEQFF.

This chain uses TRBV5-1 with TRBJ2-1; TRBD2 matches at 9 bases. The CDR3 is 17 residues long. Germline CDR1 SGHRS, CDR2 YFSETQ. V lost 0 bases and J lost 5; bases outside the gene matches: 9. The chain's CDR3 is CASSLARSGGFNNEQFF. The CDR3 DNA reads as TGCGCCAGCAGCTTGGCTCGTAGCGGGGGCTTTAACAATGAGCAGTTCTTC.

The chain employs TRBV19 and TRBJ2-7; 9 nucleotides align to TRBD1. The CDR3 extends over 14 amino acids. Germline loops: CDR1 LNHDA, CDR2 SQIVND (reference sequence). Losses at the gene ends were 6 bases for V and 5 bases for J; bases not matched to a gene: 8. CDR3 residues: CASRPNRGQDEQYF. The CDR3 nucleotides are TGTGCCAGTAGGCCTAACAGGGGGCAAGACGAGCAGTACTTC.